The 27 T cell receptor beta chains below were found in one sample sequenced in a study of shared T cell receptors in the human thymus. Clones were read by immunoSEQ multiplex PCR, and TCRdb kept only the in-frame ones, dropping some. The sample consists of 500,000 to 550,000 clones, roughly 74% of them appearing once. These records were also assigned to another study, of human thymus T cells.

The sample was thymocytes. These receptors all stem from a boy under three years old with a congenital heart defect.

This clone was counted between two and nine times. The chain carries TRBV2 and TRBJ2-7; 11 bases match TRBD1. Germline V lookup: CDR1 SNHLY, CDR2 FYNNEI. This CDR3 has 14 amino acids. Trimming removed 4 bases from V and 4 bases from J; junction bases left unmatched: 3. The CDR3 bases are TGTGCCAGCAGTGTGGGGACAGGGGGGTACGAGCAGTACTTC. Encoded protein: CASSVGTGGYEQYF.

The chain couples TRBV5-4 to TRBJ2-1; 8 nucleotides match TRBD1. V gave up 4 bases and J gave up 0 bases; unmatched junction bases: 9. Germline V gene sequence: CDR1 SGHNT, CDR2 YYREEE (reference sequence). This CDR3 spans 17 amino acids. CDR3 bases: TGTGCCAGCAGCCCTAGGACAGGGCCAAACTCCTACAATGAGCAGTTCTTC. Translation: CASSPRTGPNSYNEQFF.

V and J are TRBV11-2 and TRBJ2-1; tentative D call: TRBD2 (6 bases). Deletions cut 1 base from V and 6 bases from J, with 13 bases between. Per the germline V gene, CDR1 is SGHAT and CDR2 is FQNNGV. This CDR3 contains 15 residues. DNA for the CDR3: TGTGCCAGCAGCTTAGTGGCCGGGACTCCCAATGAGCAGTTCTTC. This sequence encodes CASSLVAGTPNEQFF.

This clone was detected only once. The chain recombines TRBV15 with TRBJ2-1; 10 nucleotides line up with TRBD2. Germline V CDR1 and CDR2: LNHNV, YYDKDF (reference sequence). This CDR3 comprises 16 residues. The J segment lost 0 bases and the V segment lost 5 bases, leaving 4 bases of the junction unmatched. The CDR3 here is CATSAGLAASYNEQFF. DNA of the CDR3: TGTGCCACCAGCGCAGGACTAGCGGCCTCCTACAATGAGCAGTTCTTC.

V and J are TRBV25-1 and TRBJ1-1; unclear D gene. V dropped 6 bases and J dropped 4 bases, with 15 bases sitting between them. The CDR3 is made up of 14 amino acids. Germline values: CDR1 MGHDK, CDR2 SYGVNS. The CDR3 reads CASSSENSGTEAFF. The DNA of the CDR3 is TGTGCCAGCAGCTCCGAGAACTCGGGCACTGAAGCTTTCTTT.

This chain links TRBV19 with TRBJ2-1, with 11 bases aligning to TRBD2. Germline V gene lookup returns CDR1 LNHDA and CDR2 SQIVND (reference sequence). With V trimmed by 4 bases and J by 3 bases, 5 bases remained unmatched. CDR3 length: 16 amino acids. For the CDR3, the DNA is TGTGCCAGTAGTAAGGGTAGCGGGAGGGACTACAATGAGCAGTTCTTC. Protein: CASSKGSGRDYNEQFF. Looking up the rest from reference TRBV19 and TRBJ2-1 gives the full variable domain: DGGITQSPKYLFRKEGQNVTLSCEQNLNHDAMYWYRQDPGQGLRLIYYSQIVNDFQKGDIAEGYSVSREKKESFPLTVTSAQKNPTAFYLCASSKGSGRDYNEQFFGPGTRLTVL.

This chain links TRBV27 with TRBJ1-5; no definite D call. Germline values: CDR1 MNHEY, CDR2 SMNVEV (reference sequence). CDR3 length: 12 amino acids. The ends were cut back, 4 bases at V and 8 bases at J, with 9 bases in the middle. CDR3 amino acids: CASSSPGEPQHF. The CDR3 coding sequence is TGTGCCAGCAGTTCGCCCGGGGAGCCCCAGCATTTT.

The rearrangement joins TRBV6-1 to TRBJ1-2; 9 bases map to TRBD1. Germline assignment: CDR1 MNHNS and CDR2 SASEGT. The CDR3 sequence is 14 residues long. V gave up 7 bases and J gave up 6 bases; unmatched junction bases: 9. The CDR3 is CASKPGQGVHGYTF. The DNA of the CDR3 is TGTGCCAGCAAGCCGGGACAGGGCGTGCATGGCTACACCTTC.

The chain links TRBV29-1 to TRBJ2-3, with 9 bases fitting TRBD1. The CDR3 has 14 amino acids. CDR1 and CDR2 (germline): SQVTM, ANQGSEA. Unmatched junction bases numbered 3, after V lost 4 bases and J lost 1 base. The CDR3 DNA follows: TGCAGCGTTGCTCGGGACAGGGGCACAGATACGCAGTATTTT. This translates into CSVARDRGTDTQYF.

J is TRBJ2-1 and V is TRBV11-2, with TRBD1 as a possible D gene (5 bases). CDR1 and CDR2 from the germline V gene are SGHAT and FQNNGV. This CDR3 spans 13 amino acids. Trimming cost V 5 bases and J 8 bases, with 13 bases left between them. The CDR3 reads CASSPREGDEQFF. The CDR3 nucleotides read TGTGCCAGCAGCCCCAGGGAAGGCGATGAGCAGTTCTTC. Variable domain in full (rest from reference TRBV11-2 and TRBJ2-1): EAGVAQSPRYKIIEKRQSVAFWCNPISGHATLYWYQQILGQGPKLLIQFQNNGVVDDSQLPKDRFSAERLKGVDSTLKIQPAKLEDSAVYLCASSPREGDEQFFGPGTRLTVL.

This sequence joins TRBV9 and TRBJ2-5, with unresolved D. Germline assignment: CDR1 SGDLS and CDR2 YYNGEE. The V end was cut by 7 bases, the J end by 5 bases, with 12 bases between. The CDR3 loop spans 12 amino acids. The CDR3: CASRKARETQYF. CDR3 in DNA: TGTGCCAGCCGGAAGGCTAGGGAGACCCAGTACTTC. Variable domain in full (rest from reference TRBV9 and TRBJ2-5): DSGVTQTPKHLITATGQRVTLRCSPRSGDLSVYWYQQSLDQGLQFLIQYYNGEERAKGNILERFSAQQFPDLHSELNLSSLELGDSALYFCASRKARETQYFGPGTRLLVL.

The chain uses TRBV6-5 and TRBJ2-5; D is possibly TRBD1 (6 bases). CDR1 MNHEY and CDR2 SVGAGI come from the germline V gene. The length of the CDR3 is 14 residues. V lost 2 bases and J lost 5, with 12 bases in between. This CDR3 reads CASSYAGATETQYF. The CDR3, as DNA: TGTGCCAGCAGTTACGCAGGGGCCACGGAGACCCAGTACTTC.

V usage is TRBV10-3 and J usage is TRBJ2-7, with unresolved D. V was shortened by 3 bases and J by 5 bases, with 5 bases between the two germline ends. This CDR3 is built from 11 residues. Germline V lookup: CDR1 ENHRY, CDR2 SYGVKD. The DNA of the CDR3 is TGTGCCATCAGTGAATCGGACGAGCAGTACTTC. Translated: CAISESDEQYF.

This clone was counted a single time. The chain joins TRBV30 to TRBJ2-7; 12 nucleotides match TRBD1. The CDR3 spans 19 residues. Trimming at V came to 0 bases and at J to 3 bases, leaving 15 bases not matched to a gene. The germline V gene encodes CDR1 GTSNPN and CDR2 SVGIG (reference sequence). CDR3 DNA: TGTGCCTGGAGTGTTCCCGGGACAGGGGGCCGAAGACCCTACTACGAGCAGTACTTC. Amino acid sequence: CAWSVPGTGGRRPYYEQYF.

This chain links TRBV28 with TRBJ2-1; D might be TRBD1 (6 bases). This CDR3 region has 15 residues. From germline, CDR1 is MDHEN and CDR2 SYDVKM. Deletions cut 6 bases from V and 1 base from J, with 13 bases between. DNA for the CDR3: TGTGCCAGCAGGACGACAGGTCCGTCCTACAATGAGCAGTTCTTC. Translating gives CASRTTGPSYNEQFF.

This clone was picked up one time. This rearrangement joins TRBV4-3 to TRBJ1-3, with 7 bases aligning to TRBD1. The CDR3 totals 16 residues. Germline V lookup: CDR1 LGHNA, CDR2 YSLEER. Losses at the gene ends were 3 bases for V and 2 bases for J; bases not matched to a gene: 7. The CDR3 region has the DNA TGCGCCAGCAGCCAGGTCAGGGGGTGGACTGGAAACACCATATATTTT. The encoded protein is CASSQVRGWTGNTIYF.

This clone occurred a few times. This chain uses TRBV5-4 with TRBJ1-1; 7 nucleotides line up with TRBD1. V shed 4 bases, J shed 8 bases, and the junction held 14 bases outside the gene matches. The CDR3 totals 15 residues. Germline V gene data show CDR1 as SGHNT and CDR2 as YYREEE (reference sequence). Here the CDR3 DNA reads TGTGCCAGCAGCCCCGACAGGGTATCTCCCTGGGAAGCTTTCTTT. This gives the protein CASSPDRVSPWEAFF.

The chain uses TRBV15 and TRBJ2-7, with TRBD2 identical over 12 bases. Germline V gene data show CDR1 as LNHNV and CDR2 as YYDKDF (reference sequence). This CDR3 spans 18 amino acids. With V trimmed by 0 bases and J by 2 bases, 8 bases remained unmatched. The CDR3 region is CATSRELFRLAGAYEQYF. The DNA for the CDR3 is TGTGCCACCAGCAGAGAGCTATTCAGACTAGCGGGGGCCTACGAGCAGTACTTC.

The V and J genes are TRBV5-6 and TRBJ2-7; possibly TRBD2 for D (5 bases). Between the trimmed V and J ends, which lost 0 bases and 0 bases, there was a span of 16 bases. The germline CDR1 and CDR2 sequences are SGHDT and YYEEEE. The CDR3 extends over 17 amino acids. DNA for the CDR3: TGTGCCAGCAGCTTGGCCATATCGCGGGTAATCTCCTACGAGCAGTACTTC. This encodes CASSLAISRVISYEQYF.

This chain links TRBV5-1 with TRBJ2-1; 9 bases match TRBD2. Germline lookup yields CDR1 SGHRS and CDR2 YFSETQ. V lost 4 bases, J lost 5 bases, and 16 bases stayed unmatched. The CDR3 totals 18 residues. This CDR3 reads CASSTPSEGLAHNNEQFF. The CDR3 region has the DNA TGCGCCAGCAGCACACCCTCTGAGGGACTAGCACACAACAATGAGCAGTTCTTC.

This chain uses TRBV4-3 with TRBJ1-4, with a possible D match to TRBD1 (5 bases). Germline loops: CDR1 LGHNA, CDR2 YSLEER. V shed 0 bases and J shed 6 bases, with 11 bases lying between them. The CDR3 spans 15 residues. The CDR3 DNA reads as TGCGCCAGCAGCCAAGACAGGGAATTAGATGAAAAACTGTTTTTT. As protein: CASSQDRELDEKLFF.

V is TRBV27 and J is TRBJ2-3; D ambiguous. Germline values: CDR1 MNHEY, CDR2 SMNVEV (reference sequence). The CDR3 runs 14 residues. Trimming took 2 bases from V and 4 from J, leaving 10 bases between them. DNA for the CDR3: TGTGCCAGCAGTTTAATCGAGCGAGCAGATACGCAGTATTTT. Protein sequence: CASSLIERADTQYF.

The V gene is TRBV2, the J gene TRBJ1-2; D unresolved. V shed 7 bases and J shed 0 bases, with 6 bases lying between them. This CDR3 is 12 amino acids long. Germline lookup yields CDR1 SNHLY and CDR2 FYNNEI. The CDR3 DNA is TGTGCCAGCAAAGACACTAACTATGGCTACACCTTC. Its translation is CASKDTNYGYTF.

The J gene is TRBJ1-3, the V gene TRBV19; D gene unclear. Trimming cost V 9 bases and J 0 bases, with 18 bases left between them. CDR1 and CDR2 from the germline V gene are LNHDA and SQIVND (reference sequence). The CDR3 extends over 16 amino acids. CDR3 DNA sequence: TGTGCCAGCTCCTCACTGGAGGCACTCTCTGGAAACACCATATATTTT. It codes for CASSSLEALSGNTIYF.

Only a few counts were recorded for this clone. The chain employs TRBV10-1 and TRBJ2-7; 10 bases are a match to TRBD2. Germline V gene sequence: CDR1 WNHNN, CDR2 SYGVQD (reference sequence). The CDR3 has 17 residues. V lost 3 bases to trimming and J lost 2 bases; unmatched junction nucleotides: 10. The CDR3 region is CASSDLVASGSPYEQYF. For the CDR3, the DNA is TGCGCCAGCAGTGACCTTGTCGCTAGCGGGAGCCCCTACGAGCAGTACTTC.

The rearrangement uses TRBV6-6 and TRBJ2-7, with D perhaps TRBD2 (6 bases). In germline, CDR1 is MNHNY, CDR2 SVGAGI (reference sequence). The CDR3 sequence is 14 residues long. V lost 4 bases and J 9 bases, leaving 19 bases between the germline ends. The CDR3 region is CASSSSRRETWQYF. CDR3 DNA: TGTGCCAGCAGTTCCTCCCGCCGGGAGACCTGGCAGTACTTC.

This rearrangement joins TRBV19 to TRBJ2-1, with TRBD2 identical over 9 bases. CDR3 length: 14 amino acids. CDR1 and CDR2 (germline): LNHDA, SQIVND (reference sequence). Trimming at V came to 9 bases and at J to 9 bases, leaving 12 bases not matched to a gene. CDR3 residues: CASRLSGRLGEQFF. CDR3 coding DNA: TGTGCCAGCCGACTTAGCGGGAGATTGGGTGAGCAGTTCTTC.